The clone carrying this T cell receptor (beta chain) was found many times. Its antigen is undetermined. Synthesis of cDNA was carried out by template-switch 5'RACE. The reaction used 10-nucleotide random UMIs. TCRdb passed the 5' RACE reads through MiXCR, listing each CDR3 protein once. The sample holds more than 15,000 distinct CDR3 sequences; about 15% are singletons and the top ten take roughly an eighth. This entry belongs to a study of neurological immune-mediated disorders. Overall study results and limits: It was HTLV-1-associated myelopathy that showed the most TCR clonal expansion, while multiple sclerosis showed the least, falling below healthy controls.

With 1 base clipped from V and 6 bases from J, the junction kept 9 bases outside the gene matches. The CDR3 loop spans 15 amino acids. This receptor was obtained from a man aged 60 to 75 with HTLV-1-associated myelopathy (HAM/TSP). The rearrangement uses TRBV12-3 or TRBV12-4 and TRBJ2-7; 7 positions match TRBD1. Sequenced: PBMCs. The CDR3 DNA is TGTGCCAGCAGTTTAGATCGGGACAGCGCCGGCGAGCAGTACTTC. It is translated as CASSLDRDSAGEQYF.